This T cell receptor (beta chain) was found in a study of T-cell memory formation after mild COVID-19. Findings of the study overall: Among clones contracting day 15 to 85, CD4/CD8 was balanced, whereas later expanders leaned CD4+. Certain responding clones were present in pre-infection memory, suggesting participation of cross-reactive memory.

Trimming pared 4 bases from V and 4 bases from J, leaving 12 bases between. Looked up from germline, CDR1 is MNHNS and CDR2 is SASEGT. The CDR3 totals 14 residues. This clonotype was picked up many times. Its antigen is unknown. TCRalpha and TCRbeta libraries used 5'RACE with constant-segment primers and UMIs. TCRdb re-called the 5' RACE reads through MiXCR, storing one row per CDR3 protein. The sample has roughly 28,000 distinct CDR3 sequences; roughly 12% are singletons. Material: PBMCs or a T cell subset sorted from them (not recorded which). The receptor was isolated from an adult woman who had mild COVID-19 (a few samples of this study predate the infection). Cell type and time point are not known. This sequence joins TRBV6-1 and TRBJ2-3, with a weak D call TRBD2 (6 bases). The CDR3 DNA follows: TGTGCCAGCAGTGGGTCGCGGAGGGCAGATACGCAGTATTTT. Translated: CASSGSRRADTQYF.